The 3 T cell receptor beta chains in this list originate from one sample, sequenced in a study of blood T cell repertoires in COVID-19. Sequencing used immunoSEQ multiplex PCR; TCRdb keeps in-frame clones, though not all of them. This sample has 140,000 to 150,000 clones, with 84% found just once. The sample was PBMCs or T cells enriched from blood (not recorded which). The receptors were sampled from a woman in her forties or fifties who had been exposed to COVID-19.

V and J are TRBV18 and TRBJ2-7; 8 bases agree with TRBD1. After removal of 1 base from V and 3 bases from J, the junction contained 8 bases not matched to a gene. The CDR3 is 16 amino acids. Germline CDR1 KGHSH, CDR2 LQKENI. The CDR3 sequence: CASSPLAGQVDYEQYF. DNA of the CDR3: TGTGCCAGCTCACCACTGGCGGGACAGGTTGACTACGAGCAGTACTTC. The full variable domain, with the rest looked up from reference TRBV18 and TRBJ2-7, is NAGVMQNPRHLVRRRGQEARLRCSPMKGHSHVYWYRQLPEEGLKFMVYLQKENIIDESGMPKERFSAEFPKEGPSILRIQQVVRGDSAAYFCASSPLAGQVDYEQYFGPGTRLTVT.

This clone appeared a single time. The gene calls are TRBV10-3 and TRBJ1-5, with D maybe TRBD1 (6 bases). This CDR3 spans 14 amino acids. Trimming removed 10 bases at V and 6 bases at J, with 19 bases between. Per the germline V gene, CDR1 is ENHRY and CDR2 is SYGVKD. CDR3 region: CATRGGGGGQPQHF. The CDR3 DNA reads TGTGCCACCAGAGGAGGGGGAGGGGGTCAGCCCCAGCATTTT.

This clone was recorded only once. The V and J genes are TRBV7-2 and TRBJ2-1; the D is unclear. CDR3 size: 13 residues. Trimming shortened V by 0 bases and J by 7 bases, and 7 bases separated the two germline ends. CDR1 and CDR2 from the germline V gene are SGHTA and FQGNSA. The CDR3 DNA sequence: TGTGCCAGCAGCTTAGCCCCTAGGAATGAGCAGTTCTTC. Translating gives CASSLAPRNEQFF. Full variable domain (missing parts from reference TRBV7-2 and TRBJ2-1): GAGVSQSPSNKVTEKGKDVELRCDPISGHTALYWYRQSLGQGLEFLIYFQGNSAPDKSGLPSDRFSAERTGGSVSTLTIQRTQQEDSAVYLCASSLAPRNEQFFGPGTRLTVL.